The present entry profiles one T cell receptor beta chain with its context. Its matching antigen is unknown. Second-dose schedules of about 4 or about 12 weeks were combined. TCRdb keeps only in-frame clones here, not all; method: immunoSEQ multiplex PCR. This table has around 150,000 clones, 80% to 95% appearing once. The data belong to a study of T cell responses to AZD1222 COVID-19 vaccine. General study results and limits: The donor group comprised mostly white British people and more females; the analysis possibly underestimated clonal diversity.

Looked up from germline, CDR1 is DFQATT and CDR2 is SNEGSKA (reference sequence). The CDR3 contains 9 residues. V was trimmed by 7 bases and J by 2 bases, leaving 2 bases between them. The rearrangement links TRBV20-1 to TRBJ1-2; D not resolved. The sample here was peripheral blood, taken 28 days after the second AZD1222 dose. The TCR originated in an adult who received the AZD1222 COVID-19 vaccine. CDR3 region: CSVNYGYTF. CDR3 nucleotides: TGCAGTGTCAACTATGGCTACACCTTC.